The 18 T cell receptor beta chains reported below all come from one sample, sequenced in a study of shared clonotypes between healthy human individuals. Method: immunoSEQ multiplex PCR; TCRdb's copy keeps in-frame clones and lacks some. This table holds some 2,100,000 clones, almost 96% found once. Sequenced input: naive CD4+ T cells sorted from blood. Noted subset: CD45RA+ positively selected. These receptor sequences come from a man aged 18 to 29 in good health.

The chain recombines TRBV7-2 with TRBJ2-7; D uncertain. This CDR3 is 11 amino acids long. Germline CDR1 and CDR2: SGHTA and FQGNSA. V lost 7 bases, J lost 1 base, and 5 bases lay in between. The CDR3 loop reads CASTFSYEQYF. DNA for the CDR3: TGTGCCAGCACCTTTTCCTACGAGCAGTACTTC.

J is TRBJ1-6 and V is TRBV6-1, with D perhaps TRBD1 (6 bases). The CDR3 spans 13 residues. The germline gives CDR1 MNHNS, CDR2 SASEGT. The V end was cut by 10 bases, the J end by 7 bases, with 14 bases between. CDR3 nucleotide sequence: TGTGCCACCCTACAGGGCTTCAATTCACCCCTCCACTTT. It is translated as CATLQGFNSPLHF.

This CDR3 is CASSQDRLAGVPFYEQYF. The CDR3 DNA reads as TGCGCCAGCAGCCAAGATCGACTAGCGGGGGTCCCTTTCTACGAGCAGTACTTC. The J gene is TRBJ2-7, the V gene TRBV4-3, with 12 bases lining up with TRBD2. From germline, CDR1 is LGHNA and CDR2 YSLEER. V gave up 0 bases and J gave up 3 bases; unmatched junction bases: 9. This CDR3 contains 18 residues.

The genes are TRBV7-2 and TRBJ2-1; no clear D. The ends were cut back, 2 bases at V and 3 bases at J, with 8 bases in the middle. Germline V gene lookup returns CDR1 SGHTA and CDR2 FQGNSA. The length of the CDR3 is 14 residues. The CDR3 nucleotides read TGTGCCAGCAGCTTACTAGTCTTCTACAATGAGCAGTTCTTC. It encodes CASSLLVFYNEQFF.

V is TRBV11-2 and J is TRBJ1-1, with 8 bases aligning to TRBD1. V gave up 0 bases and J gave up 4 bases; unmatched junction bases: 7. CDR3 length equals 16 residues. From germline, CDR1 is SGHAT and CDR2 FQNNGV. The CDR3 region is CASSLDRTGWGTEAFF. In nucleotides, the CDR3 is TGTGCCAGCAGCTTAGATCGGACAGGGTGGGGCACTGAAGCTTTCTTT. The full variable domain, with the rest looked up from reference TRBV11-2 and TRBJ1-1, is EAGVAQSPRYKIIEKRQSVAFWCNPISGHATLYWYQQILGQGPKLLIQFQNNGVVDDSQLPKDRFSAERLKGVDSTLKIQPAKLEDSAVYLCASSLDRTGWGTEAFFGQGTRLTVV.

The genes are TRBV30 and TRBJ1-3, with 7 bases matching TRBD1. The germline V gene encodes CDR1 GTSNPN and CDR2 SVGIG (reference sequence). The CDR3 is made up of 14 amino acids. After removal of 8 bases from V and 3 bases from J, the junction contained 10 bases not matched to a gene. Here the CDR3 reads CAPGWGQIGNTIYF. Here the CDR3 DNA reads TGTGCCCCCGGGTGGGGACAGATTGGAAACACCATATATTTT.

With respect to this clone: The identical CDR3 is also encoded by other nucleotide sequences in the sample. The chain links TRBV30 to TRBJ2-1; D is perhaps TRBD2 (5 bases). V was trimmed by 0 bases and J by 8 bases, leaving 11 bases between them. Germline values: CDR1 GTSNPN, CDR2 SVGIG (reference sequence). The CDR3 has 13 amino acids. DNA of the CDR3: TGTGCCTGGAGTGTCGGTGGGAGAGATGAGCAGTTCTTC. Its protein is CAWSVGGRDEQFF.

J is TRBJ1-3 and V is TRBV10-2; a possible D gene is TRBD1 (6 bases). The CDR3 is made up of 15 amino acids. The germline V gene encodes CDR1 WSHSY and CDR2 SAAADI. V lost 2 bases, J lost 5 bases, and 13 bases lay in between. The CDR3 DNA reads as TGCGCCAGCAGTGAGACCCTGGACAGCCGAAACACCATATATTTT. Its translation is CASSETLDSRNTIYF.

The rearrangement links TRBV5-1 to TRBJ1-6; tentatively, D is TRBD1 (5 bases). This CDR3 has 17 residues. Germline V lookup: CDR1 SGHRS, CDR2 YFSETQ. V shed 2 bases and J shed 10 bases, with 22 bases lying between them. CDR3 sequence: CASSFVQYRDFQSPLHF. DNA for the CDR3: TGCGCCAGCAGCTTTGTCCAATACCGGGACTTCCAATCACCCCTCCACTTT. The full variable domain, with the rest looked up from reference TRBV5-1 and TRBJ1-6, is KAGVTQTPRYLIKTRGQQVTLSCSPISGHRSVSWYQQTPGQGLQFLFEYFSETQRNKGNFPGRFSGRQFSNSRSEMNVSTLELGDSALYLCASSFVQYRDFQSPLHFGNGTRLTVT.

The V and J genes are TRBV9 and TRBJ2-1; the D gene is possibly TRBD2 (5 bases). The CDR3 consists of 15 residues. From germline, CDR1 is SGDLS and CDR2 YYNGEE. Trimming took off 0 bases at V and 7 bases at J, with 14 bases between the two ends. The CDR3 DNA follows: TGTGCCAGCAGCGTAGGAGGGAATCGGGGAAATGAGCAGTTCTTC. Encoded protein: CASSVGGNRGNEQFF. The variable domain in full, with the rest retrieved from reference TRBV9 and TRBJ2-1, is DSGVTQTPKHLITATGQRVTLRCSPRSGDLSVYWYQQSLDQGLQFLIQYYNGEERAKGNILERFSAQQFPDLHSELNLSSLELGDSALYFCASSVGGNRGNEQFFGPGTRLTVL.

This chain joins TRBV19 and TRBJ1-2; D is possibly TRBD1 (5 bases). V was clipped by 6 bases and J by 4 bases, with 21 bases between them. The CDR3 runs to 16 residues. Germline-derived CDR1 and CDR2 are LNHDA and SQIVND (reference sequence). The CDR3 DNA reads as TGTGCCAGTAGCCCCCGGGACTTAACCCTAATCTATGGCTACACCTTC. Translating it yields CASSPRDLTLIYGYTF.

This chain joins TRBV2 and TRBJ2-2, with TRBD2 matching over 9 bases. The CDR3 extends over 15 amino acids. CDR1 and CDR2 from the germline V gene are SNHLY and FYNNEI. V was pared by 3 bases and J by 5 bases, with 4 bases of the junction left unmatched. This CDR3 is CASSEVAGVTGELFF. CDR3 DNA: TGTGCCAGCAGTGAGGTAGCGGGAGTAACCGGGGAGCTGTTTTTT.

V and J are TRBV28 and TRBJ2-7; D may be TRBD2 (6 bases). V gave up 3 bases and J gave up 0 bases, with 12 bases separating them. The CDR3 runs to 15 residues. Germline V gene lookup returns CDR1 MDHEN and CDR2 SYDVKM. The CDR3 DNA sequence: TGTGCCAGCAGTTTCCCACTAGCTAACTCCTACGAGCAGTACTTC. It is translated as CASSFPLANSYEQYF.

The V call is TRBV10-3, the J call TRBJ2-3, with a possible D match to TRBD2 (5 bases). The germline gives CDR1 ENHRY, CDR2 SYGVKD. Trimming took off 6 bases at V and 3 bases at J, with 10 bases between the two ends. The CDR3 totals 13 residues. CDR3 coding DNA: TGTGCCATCAGGACGGGAAAGACAGATACGCAGTATTTT. Its protein is CAIRTGKTDTQYF.

About this clone: Other DNA sequences in the same sample also yield this CDR3. The chain employs TRBV5-1 and TRBJ2-5; D is unresolved. This CDR3 comprises 13 residues. Per germline, CDR1 SGHRS and CDR2 YFSETQ. Trimming removed 0 bases from V and 2 bases from J, with 5 bases in between. This chain's CDR3 is CASSLGRQETQYF. The CDR3 nucleotides read TGCGCCAGCAGCTTGGGTAGACAAGAGACCCAGTACTTC.

The CDR3 sequence is CASSLEGTIGQETQYF. DNA of the CDR3: TGTGCCAGCAGCTTAGAAGGCACCATTGGCCAAGAGACCCAGTACTTC. The genes are TRBV11-2 and TRBJ2-5; D not certain. Germline V gives CDR1 SGHAT, CDR2 FQNNGV. CDR3 length: 16 residues. The V end was cut by 0 bases, the J end by 1 base, with 12 bases between.

The genes are TRBV12-5 and TRBJ2-2, with 7 bases identical to TRBD2. CDR1 is LGHNT, CDR2 FRNRAP, per germline. With V trimmed by 7 bases and J by 2 bases, 13 bases remained unmatched. The length of the CDR3 is 17 residues. The CDR3 region has the DNA TGTGCTAGTGTCAGGTGGGAGCGGGGATTTAACACCGGGGAGCTGTTTTTT. It is translated as CASVRWERGFNTGELFF.

The CDR3 protein is CASSDYRGVGYTF. Written as DNA, the CDR3 is TGTGCCAGCAGTGATTACAGGGGCGTTGGCTACACCTTC. The chain combines TRBV11-2 with TRBJ1-2; 7 positions agree with TRBD1. V lost 6 bases, J lost 7 bases, and 8 bases stayed unmatched. Germline assignment: CDR1 SGHAT and CDR2 FQNNGV. The CDR3 runs 13 residues.